These 3 T cell receptor beta chains came from one sample sequenced in a study of blood T cell repertoires in COVID-19. The assay was immunoSEQ multiplex PCR, and TCRdb's table has in-frame clones only and misses some. The table shows about 100,000 clones, with roughly 86% occurring only once. Input material: peripheral blood. The receptors stem from a woman aged 25-40 years with acute or convalescent COVID-19.

DNA of the CDR3: TGCGCCAGCAGCCTGGGACAGGGGGCTGGAAACACCATATATTTT. Protein product: CASSLGQGAGNTIYF. The chain employs TRBV5-1 and TRBJ1-3; 11 nucleotides align to TRBD1. The V and J ends lost 4 bases and 2 bases, in that order; junction bases with no gene match: 2. This CDR3 is built from 15 residues. Per germline, CDR1 SGHRS and CDR2 YFSETQ.

The genes are TRBV30 and TRBJ2-2; 7 nucleotides align to TRBD1. With V trimmed by 4 bases and J by 0 bases, 2 bases remained unmatched. The CDR3 loop spans 14 amino acids. In germline, CDR1 is GTSNPN, CDR2 SVGIG (reference sequence). The CDR3 spells CAWKRGPNTGELFF. The CDR3 DNA reads as TGTGCCTGGAAGAGGGGGCCGAACACCGGGGAGCTGTTTTTT.

The CDR3 region has the DNA TGTGCCAGCAGCGTAGGTATAGGACAGACGAACACTGAAGCTTTCTTT. Encoded protein: CASSVGIGQTNTEAFF. The chain joins TRBV9 to TRBJ1-1, with D tentatively TRBD1 (6 bases). The CDR3 has 16 amino acids. Trimming left V 0 bases short and J 1 base short, with 13 bases between. Per germline, CDR1 SGDLS and CDR2 YYNGEE.